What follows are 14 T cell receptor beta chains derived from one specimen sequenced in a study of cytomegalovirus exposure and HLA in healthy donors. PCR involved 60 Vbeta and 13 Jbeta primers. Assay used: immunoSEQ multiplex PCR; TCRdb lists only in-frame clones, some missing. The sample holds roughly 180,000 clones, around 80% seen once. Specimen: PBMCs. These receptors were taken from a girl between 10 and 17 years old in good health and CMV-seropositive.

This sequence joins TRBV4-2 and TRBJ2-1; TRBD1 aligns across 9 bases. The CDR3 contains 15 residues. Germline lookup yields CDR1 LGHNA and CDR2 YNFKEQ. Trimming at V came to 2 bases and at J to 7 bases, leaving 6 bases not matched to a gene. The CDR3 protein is CASSQLDRGSNEQFF. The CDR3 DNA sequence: TGTGCCAGCAGCCAATTGGACAGGGGAAGTAATGAGCAGTTCTTC.

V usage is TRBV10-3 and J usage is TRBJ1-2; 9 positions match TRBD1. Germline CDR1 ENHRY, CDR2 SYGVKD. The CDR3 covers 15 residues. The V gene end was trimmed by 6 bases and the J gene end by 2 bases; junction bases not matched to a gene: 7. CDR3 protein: CAISSGQGGNYGYTF. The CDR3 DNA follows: TGTGCCATCAGCTCGGGACAGGGAGGAAACTATGGCTACACCTTC.

The DNA of the CDR3 is TGTGCCACCAGCGCTACCGGACAGGGAGCGGGATCCTACGAGCAGTACTTC. Amino acid sequence: CATSATGQGAGSYEQYF. The V and J genes are TRBV15 and TRBJ2-7, with a tentative D call TRBD1 (8 bases). The CDR3 sequence is 17 residues long. V lost 5 bases and J lost 1, with 21 bases in between. Germline V gives CDR1 LNHNV, CDR2 YYDKDF (reference sequence). Variable domain in full (rest from reference TRBV15 and TRBJ2-7): DAMVIQNPRYQVTQFGKPVTLSCSQTLNHNVMYWYQQKSSQAPKLLFHYYDKDFNNEADTPDNFQSRRPNTSFCFLDIRSPGLGDTAMYLCATSATGQGAGSYEQYFGPGTRLTVT.

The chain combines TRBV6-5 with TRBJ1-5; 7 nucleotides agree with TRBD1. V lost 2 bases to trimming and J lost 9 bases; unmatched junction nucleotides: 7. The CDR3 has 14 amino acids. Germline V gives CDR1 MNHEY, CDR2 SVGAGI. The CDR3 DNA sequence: TGTGCCAGCAGTTACGGACAGGCAGGAGGGCCCCAGCATTTT. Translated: CASSYGQAGGPQHF.

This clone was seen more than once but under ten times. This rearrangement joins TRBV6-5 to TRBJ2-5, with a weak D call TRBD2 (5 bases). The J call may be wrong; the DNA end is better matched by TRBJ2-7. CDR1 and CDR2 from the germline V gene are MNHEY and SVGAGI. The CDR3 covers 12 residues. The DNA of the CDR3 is TGTGCCAGCAGTCGGGGTCTCTACGAGCAGTACTTC. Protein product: CASSRGLYEQYF.

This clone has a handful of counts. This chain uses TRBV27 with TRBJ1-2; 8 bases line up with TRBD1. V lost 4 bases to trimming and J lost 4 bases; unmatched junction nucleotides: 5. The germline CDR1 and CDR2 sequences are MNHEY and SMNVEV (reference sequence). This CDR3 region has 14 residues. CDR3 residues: CASSYLTGGYGYTF. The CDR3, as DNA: TGTGCCAGCAGTTACTTAACAGGGGGCTATGGCTACACCTTC.

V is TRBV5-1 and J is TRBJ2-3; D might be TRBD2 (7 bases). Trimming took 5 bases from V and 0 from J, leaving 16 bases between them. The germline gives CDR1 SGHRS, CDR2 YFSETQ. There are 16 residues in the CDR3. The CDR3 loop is CASSGTSGTSTDTQYF. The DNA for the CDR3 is TGCGCCAGCAGTGGTACGAGCGGGACAAGCACAGATACGCAGTATTTT.

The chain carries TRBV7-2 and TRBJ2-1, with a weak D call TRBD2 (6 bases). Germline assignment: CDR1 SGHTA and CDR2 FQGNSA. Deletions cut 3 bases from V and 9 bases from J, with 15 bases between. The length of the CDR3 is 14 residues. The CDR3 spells CASSFGGFSSEQFF. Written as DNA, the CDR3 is TGTGCCAGCAGCTTCGGGGGATTTTCCTCTGAGCAGTTCTTC.

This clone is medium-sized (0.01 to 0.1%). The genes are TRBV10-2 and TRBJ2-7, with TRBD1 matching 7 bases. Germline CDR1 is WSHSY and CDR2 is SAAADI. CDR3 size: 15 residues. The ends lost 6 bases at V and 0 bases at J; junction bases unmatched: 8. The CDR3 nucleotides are TGCGCCAGCAGGGGGAAAGACAGGGACTCCTACGAGCAGTACTTC. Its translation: CASRGKDRDSYEQYF.

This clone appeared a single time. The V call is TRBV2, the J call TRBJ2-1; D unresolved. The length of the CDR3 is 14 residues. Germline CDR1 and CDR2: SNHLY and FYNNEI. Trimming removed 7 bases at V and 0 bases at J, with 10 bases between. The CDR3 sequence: CASKYEDSYNEQFF. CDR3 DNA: TGTGCCAGCAAATACGAGGACTCCTACAATGAGCAGTTCTTC.

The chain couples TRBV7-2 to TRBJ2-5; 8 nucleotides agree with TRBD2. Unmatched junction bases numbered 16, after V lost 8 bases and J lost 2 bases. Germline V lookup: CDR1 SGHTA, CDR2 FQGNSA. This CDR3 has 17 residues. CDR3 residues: CASAYSPGVAGQETQYF. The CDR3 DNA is TGTGCCAGCGCTTACTCCCCCGGAGTAGCGGGGCAAGAGACCCAGTACTTC. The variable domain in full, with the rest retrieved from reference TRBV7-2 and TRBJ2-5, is GAGVSQSPSNKVTEKGKDVELRCDPISGHTALYWYRQSLGQGLEFLIYFQGNSAPDKSGLPSDRFSAERTGGSVSTLTIQRTQQEDSAVYLCASAYSPGVAGQETQYFGPGTRLLVL.

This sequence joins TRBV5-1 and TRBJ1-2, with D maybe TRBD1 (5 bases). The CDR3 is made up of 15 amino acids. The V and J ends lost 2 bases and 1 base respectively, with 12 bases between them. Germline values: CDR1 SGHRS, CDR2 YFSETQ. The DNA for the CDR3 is TGCGCCAGCAGCTTATCGGGGGGGAGTAACTATGGCTACACCTTC. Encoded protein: CASSLSGGSNYGYTF.

CDR3 sequence (DNA): TGCGCCAGCAGCCAAGATATCCAGGAGGACTATGGCTACACCTTC. It translates to CASSQDIQEDYGYTF. The chain uses TRBV4-1 and TRBJ1-2; D ambiguous. This CDR3 comprises 15 residues. Trimming cost V 0 bases and J 3 bases, with 11 bases left between them. CDR1 is MGHRA, CDR2 YSYEKL, per germline.

The DNA for the CDR3 is TGCGCCAGCAGTCAGGGGTCCGGGGGAGCGGGACTCCAGTTCTTC. This encodes CASSQGSGGAGLQFF. This rearrangement joins TRBV10-1 to TRBJ2-1; weak D call: TRBD2 (7 bases). Germline V CDR1 and CDR2: WNHNN, SYGVQD (reference sequence). This CDR3 region has 15 residues. V was shortened by 5 bases and J by 13 bases, with 24 bases between the two germline ends.